Shown below are 20 T cell receptor beta chains from a single sample sequenced in a study of regulatory T cells in long-lasting Graves disease. To make TCR beta libraries, researchers used iRepertoire HTBI primers and Arm-PCR of CDR3 regions. From the multiplex PCR reads, TCRdb called clonotypes with MiXCR, one entry per CDR3 protein. The sample includes 530,000 or so distinct CDR3 sequences, approximately 16% of them seen just once. The time point is: newly diagnosed GD, antithyroid drugs for less than 3 months. Making the TCR library involved RNA that had been extracted from PBMCs. The same specimen was also included in a second study, on T cells in Graves' hyperthyroidism and ophthalmopathy.

The sample consisted of peripheral blood mononuclear cells (PBMCs), taken at new diagnosis, from a patient treated with antithyroid drugs. The receptors were gathered from a man aged 18 to 29 with Graves disease.

In its sample, this clonotype was seen many times. This chain connects TRBV6-1 to TRBJ2-7; 7 nucleotides align to TRBD2. V trimming: 8 bases; J trimming: 5 bases; junction bases outside the gene matches: 12. CDR3 size: 14 residues. CDR1 and CDR2 from the germline V gene are MNHNS and SASEGT. The CDR3 sequence: CASGKGGELHEQYF. The CDR3 nucleotides are TGTGCCAGCGGGAAGGGAGGGGAGTTACACGAGCAGTACTTC.

With regard to this clonotype: It may be a read error: a sequence one base away is much more abundant. J is TRBJ2-7 and V is TRBV18, with TRBD2 matching 7 bases. Germline values: CDR1 KGHSH, CDR2 LQKENI. The V and J ends lost 4 bases and 5 bases, in that order; junction bases with no gene match: 14. The CDR3 consists of 16 residues. CDR3 region: CASSLPSAGAVNEQYF. The CDR3 nucleotides read TGTGCCAGCTCACTACCGAGTGCGGGAGCCGTAAACGAGCAGTACTTC.

As to this clonotype: This may arise from a read error, as a much more abundant clone is one base away. Because the CDR3 is missing its conserved closing phenylalanine or tryptophan, this is likely a read error. The genes are TRBV11-2 and TRBJ1-4, with D possibly TRBD1 on 5 matching bases. V was cut by 4 bases and J by 4 bases, with 16 bases left in between. The CDR3 contains 16 residues. From germline, CDR1 is SGHAT and CDR2 FQNNGV. DNA of the CDR3: TGTGCCAGCAGCTCCCGCCCCGGGGACGGTAATGAAAAACTGTTTTAT. Translated, it gives CASSSRPGDGNEKLFY.

This clonotype was seen at least ten times. The V and J genes are TRBV14 and TRBJ1-2, with D maybe TRBD1 (6 bases). V dropped 3 bases and J dropped 2 bases, with 7 bases sitting between them. The CDR3 contains 13 residues. The germline CDR1 and CDR2 sequences are SGHDN and FVKESK. CDR3 in amino acids: CASSQDRNYGYTF. Written as DNA, the CDR3 is TGTGCCAGCAGCCAGGACAGAAACTATGGCTACACCTTC.

This clonotype was found many times. The chain has TRBV5-6 and TRBJ2-5, with 9 bases lining up with TRBD2. Trimming removed 3 bases from V and 2 bases from J; junction bases left unmatched: 11. Germline values: CDR1 SGHDT, CDR2 YYEEEE. The CDR3 contains 17 residues. CDR3 region: CASSWTAGGPPQETQYF. The CDR3, as DNA: TGTGCCAGCAGCTGGACAGCGGGAGGACCACCGCAAGAGACCCAGTACTTC.

This rearrangement joins TRBV10-3 to TRBJ2-5, with 8 bases fitting TRBD2. Germline values: CDR1 ENHRY, CDR2 SYGVKD. Trimming removed 4 bases from V and 2 bases from J; junction bases left unmatched: 6. The CDR3 runs to 15 residues. The CDR3 nucleotides read TGTGCCATCAGTGGGACTAGCAAGTTTCAAGAGACCCAGTACTTC. Translating it yields CAISGTSKFQETQYF.

This rearrangement joins TRBV20-1 to TRBJ2-1, with 7 bases that match TRBD1. V gave up 3 bases and J gave up 9 bases; unmatched junction bases: 5. The CDR3 sequence is 12 residues long. Germline CDR1 and CDR2: DFQATT and SNEGSKA (reference sequence). The CDR3 spells CSARESGGEQFF. The CDR3 DNA is TGCAGTGCTAGGGAATCAGGGGGTGAGCAGTTCTTC.

The V and J genes are TRBV4-1 and TRBJ2-7; tentative D call: TRBD2 (6 bases). The V gene's germline CDR1 is MGHRA and CDR2 YSYEKL. V dropped 5 bases and J dropped 5 bases, with 16 bases sitting between them. The CDR3 is 14 amino acids. The CDR3 loop is CASSGLPVVHEQYF. As DNA, the CDR3 is TGCGCCAGCAGCGGACTACCCGTGGTCCACGAGCAGTACTTC.

In its sample, this clonotype was seen a few times. The chain joins TRBV12-3 or TRBV12-4 to TRBJ1-4; D perhaps matches TRBD1 (6 bases). Trimming removed 1 base from V and 7 bases from J, with 13 bases in between. The CDR3 consists of 15 residues. Here the CDR3 DNA reads TGTGCCAGCAGTTTAGAGGGGGGTGGAGCTGAAAAACTGTTTTTT. Translating gives CASSLEGGGAEKLFF.

This clonotype was seen more than once but under ten times. The chain employs TRBV19 and TRBJ2-7; TRBD1 matches at 9 bases. The V segment lost 2 bases and the J segment 7 bases; nucleotides outside the gene matches: 3. This CDR3 region has 13 residues. The V gene's germline CDR1 is LNHDA and CDR2 SQIVND (reference sequence). For the CDR3, the DNA is TGTGCCAGTAGTATATCGACAGGGGGAGAGCAGTACTTC. Amino acid sequence: CASSISTGGEQYF.

This sequence joins TRBV18 and TRBJ2-1, with 7 bases matching TRBD2. CDR1 KGHSH and CDR2 LQKENI come from the germline V gene. The trim removed 1 base at V and 15 bases at J, leaving 6 bases unmatched. The CDR3 extends over 12 amino acids. The CDR3 here is CASSPRSRGVFF. In DNA, the CDR3 is TGTGCCAGCTCACCACGGAGTCGGGGGGTGTTCTTC.

This clonotype was seen a few times. This chain joins TRBV24-1 and TRBJ1-2; D is unresolved. V was clipped by 7 bases and J by 8 bases, with 16 bases between them. CDR1 and CDR2 from the germline V gene are KGHDR and SFDVKD. The CDR3 spans 13 residues. CDR3 sequence: CATREGPLGGYTF. DNA of the CDR3: TGTGCCACCAGAGAGGGCCCTCTCGGAGGCTACACCTTC.

This clonotype was recorded at least ten times. The chain links TRBV18 to TRBJ1-3; TRBD1 is a possible D gene (6 bases). V lost 2 bases and J 2 bases, leaving 13 bases between the germline ends. The CDR3 length is 16 residues. Germline CDR1 is KGHSH and CDR2 is LQKENI. This CDR3 is CASSPTDRTTGNTIYF. CDR3 nucleotide sequence: TGTGCCAGCTCACCAACTGACAGGACAACTGGAAACACCATATATTTT.

This clonotype was recorded a few times. The chain couples TRBV15 to TRBJ2-2; perhaps TRBD2 as D (6 bases). Germline-derived CDR1 and CDR2 are LNHNV and YYDKDF (reference sequence). V dropped 3 bases and J dropped 5 bases, with 7 bases sitting between them. The CDR3 is made up of 13 amino acids. The CDR3 DNA is TGTGCCACCAGCAGGCGGGGAACCGGGGAGCTGTTTTTT. Translated: CATSRRGTGELFF.

Only one count was recorded for this clonotype. The V call is TRBV6-1, the J call TRBJ2-1; possibly TRBD1 for D (6 bases). V lost 6 bases and J lost 6, with 15 bases in between. The germline V gene encodes CDR1 MNHNS and CDR2 SASEGT. The CDR3 runs 14 residues. The CDR3 loop is CASSAGVRTNEQFF. For the CDR3, the DNA is TGTGCCAGCAGCGCAGGGGTTCGAACCAATGAGCAGTTCTTC.

This chain uses TRBV5-4 with TRBJ1-2; D is uncertain. Germline V gives CDR1 SGHNT, CDR2 YYREEE (reference sequence). Trimming removed 0 bases at V and 6 bases at J, with 12 bases between. This CDR3 has 14 amino acids. The CDR3 sequence: CASSLGRLGDGYTF. The CDR3 DNA follows: TGTGCCAGCAGCTTGGGCAGGTTGGGTGATGGCTACACCTTC.

This clonotype was detected many times. The genes are TRBV20-1 and TRBJ2-3; no definite D call. CDR3 length: 15 residues. The germline V gene encodes CDR1 DFQATT and CDR2 SNEGSKA (reference sequence). V was shortened by 1 base and J by 4 bases, with 15 bases between the two germline ends. CDR3 nucleotide sequence: TGCAGTGCTAGAGCCCTTCTAGGGTCCCCAGATACGCAGTATTTT. The encoded protein is CSARALLGSPDTQYF.

This clonotype was counted only a few times. The chain employs TRBV9 and TRBJ1-4, with D perhaps TRBD1 (5 bases). CDR3 length: 15 residues. Germline V gene data show CDR1 as SGDLS and CDR2 as YYNGEE. With 0 bases removed from V and 8 bases from J, the gap between germline ends came to 14 bases. CDR3 amino acids: CASSVGSRASEKLFF. The CDR3 coding sequence is TGTGCCAGCAGCGTAGGTAGCAGGGCTAGCGAAAAACTGTTTTTT. Combining the CDR3 with reference TRBV9 and TRBJ1-4 gives the whole variable domain DSGVTQTPKHLITATGQRVTLRCSPRSGDLSVYWYQQSLDQGLQFLIQYYNGEERAKGNILERFSAQQFPDLHSELNLSSLELGDSALYFCASSVGSRASEKLFFGSGTQLSVL.

In this sample, this clonotype turned up many times. The rearrangement joins TRBV12-3 or TRBV12-4 to TRBJ1-6, with D tentatively TRBD1 (5 bases). The CDR3 loop spans 14 amino acids. Trimming pared 5 bases from V and 6 bases from J, leaving 11 bases between. The CDR3 spells CASSKDTFNSPLHF. The CDR3 DNA reads as TGTGCCAGCAGTAAGGACACTTTTAATTCACCCCTCCACTTT.

The table lists this clonotype with many counts. The gene calls are TRBV28 and TRBJ2-7; 10 bases are a match to TRBD1. The CDR3 is 12 residues long. Losses at the gene ends were 5 bases for V and 7 bases for J; bases not matched to a gene: 2. Germline V gives CDR1 MDHEN, CDR2 SYDVKM. CDR3 nucleotides: TGTGCCAGCAGTGACAGGGGGCGGGAGCAGTACTTC. This sequence encodes CASSDRGREQYF.